This TCR beta chain was sequenced during a study of T cell changes during pregnancy in multiple sclerosis. CDR1 and CDR2 from the germline V gene are SNHLY and FYNNEI. The CDR3 covers 17 residues. Trimming cost V 6 bases and J 5 bases; bases outside gene matches: 18. Produced via immunoSEQ multiplex PCR; TCRdb's table is partial and in-frame only. The sample lists nearly 80,000 clones, 90% to 95% occurring once. Only one count was recorded for this clone. This chain uses TRBV2 with TRBJ2-7; TRBD2 agrees at 8 bases. The clonotype was recovered from a female donor with multiple sclerosis, enrolled in a pregnancy study. Material: CD4+ T cells from peripheral blood mononuclear cells, obtained before pregnancy. The CDR3 nucleotides read TGTGCCAGCAGCCCACCCTTTCCCGGGGGGGCCACTAACGAGCAGTACTTC. Encoded protein: CASSPPFPGGATNEQYF.